This T cell receptor (beta chain) was captured in a study of identical twins. Each CDR3 protein gets one entry after TCRdb re-called the 5' RACE reads with MiXCR. Counted here are roughly 350,000 distinct CDR3 sequences, 9% to 15% occurring once; the ten biggest clones make up more than 6%. Worth noting for this clonotype: The antigen remains unidentified.

Overall study results and limits: Out-of-frame beta chain sequences displayed weaker excess sharing between twins. With abundant cord blood beta clonotypes, insertions were fewer; memory repertoires showed no such pattern. Invariant populations such as MAIT and iNKT cells could partly muddle zero-insertion analyses.

This sample also belongs to another study, concerning yellow fever vaccine responses in identical twins. Per that study: A vaccine T cell response that seemed partly convergent and partly personalized was reported in twins.

This TCR came from a woman between 18 and 30 years old in good health. What was sequenced was CD8+ T cells sorted from blood.

CDR3 protein: CASGGDGKETQYF. CDR3 in DNA: TGTGCTAGTGGGGGGGACGGCAAAGAGACCCAGTACTTC. The genes are TRBV12-5 and TRBJ2-5, with D possibly being TRBD1 or TRBD2 (5 bases each). Germline CDR1 and CDR2: LGHNT and FRNRAP. V lost 6 bases and J lost 3, with 11 bases in between. The CDR3 sequence is 13 residues long.